The 26 T cell receptor beta chains given below trace back to one sample, sequenced in a study of T cell changes during pregnancy in multiple sclerosis. TCRdb's table, derived via immunoSEQ multiplex PCR, lists solely in-frame clones and lacks some. Among approximately 84,000 clones, nearly 95% were seen once, and the ten largest hold around 0.97%. The sequenced sample was peripheral blood, obtained in the second trimester of pregnancy. These TCRs come from a female donor in good health, enrolled as a control in a pregnancy study.

This sequence joins TRBV5-6 and TRBJ2-1; D may be TRBD2 (6 bases). Trimming left V 1 base short and J 0 bases short, with 11 bases between. The germline gives CDR1 SGHDT, CDR2 YYEEEE. The length of the CDR3 is 16 residues. The CDR3 sequence: CASSLRGLVSYNEQFF. CDR3 in DNA: TGTGCCAGCAGCTTGAGGGGACTGGTCTCCTACAATGAGCAGTTCTTC.

This sequence joins TRBV27 and TRBJ2-3, with TRBD2 matching over 10 bases. The V and J ends lost 3 bases and 2 bases, in that order; junction bases with no gene match: 5. Germline V lookup: CDR1 MNHEY, CDR2 SMNVEV (reference sequence). This CDR3 comprises 16 residues. CDR3 sequence: CASSFFSGRFTDTQYF. DNA of the CDR3: TGTGCCAGCAGTTTTTTTAGCGGGAGGTTCACAGATACGCAGTATTTT.

The chain is built from TRBV7-2 and TRBJ2-7; TRBD1 matches 7 bases. The CDR3 runs 17 residues. V lost 4 bases, J lost 2 bases, and 14 bases stayed unmatched. The germline gives CDR1 SGHTA, CDR2 FQGNSA. This chain's CDR3 is CASSSGKGRGFAYEQYF. CDR3 sequence (DNA): TGTGCCAGCAGCTCCGGGAAGGGCAGGGGGTTCGCCTACGAGCAGTACTTC.

This clone has a single count. The chain joins TRBV19 to TRBJ2-1, with 7 bases that match TRBD2. V shed 6 bases and J 3 bases; nucleotides not matched to a gene: 8. CDR1 and CDR2 from the germline V gene are LNHDA and SQIVND (reference sequence). The CDR3 runs 15 residues. This CDR3 is CASRKGSGNYNEQFF. The DNA of the CDR3 is TGTGCCAGTAGAAAGGGGAGCGGGAACTACAATGAGCAGTTCTTC.

The chain couples TRBV20-1 to TRBJ2-7, with D possibly being TRBD1 (6 bases). The CDR3 covers 8 residues. The V gene lost 5 bases and the J gene lost 11 bases, with 7 bases spanning the gap. Germline CDR1 reads DFQATT; CDR2 reads SNEGSKA (reference sequence). This chain's CDR3 is CSAAGEYF. The CDR3 DNA sequence: TGCAGTGCTGCAGGGGAGTACTTC.

As DNA, the CDR3 is TGTGCCAGCAGCCATAGCGGGACGGACACCGGGGAGCTGTTTTTT. This encodes CASSHSGTDTGELFF. The genes are TRBV4-2 and TRBJ2-2, with TRBD2 matching over 8 bases. Germline V gene sequence: CDR1 LGHNA, CDR2 YNFKEQ. J lost 3 bases, V lost 3 bases, and 3 bases had no gene match. CDR3 length: 15 residues.

This clone was recorded once. J is TRBJ2-3 and V is TRBV18, with 10 bases identical to TRBD2. Germline lookup yields CDR1 KGHSH and CDR2 LQKENI. The CDR3 totals 16 residues. With V trimmed by 4 bases and J by 6 bases, 10 bases remained unmatched. This chain's CDR3 is CASSLTLAGGRDTQYF. The CDR3 DNA sequence: TGTGCCAGCTCACTCACCTTAGCGGGAGGACGGGATACGCAGTATTTT.

The genes are TRBV18 and TRBJ2-2, with 8 bases fitting TRBD1. The germline V gene has CDR1 KGHSH and CDR2 LQKENI. The CDR3 extends over 15 amino acids. V shed 3 bases, J shed 5 bases, and the junction held 5 bases outside the gene matches. The CDR3 reads CASSPGQGRTGELFF. CDR3 bases: TGTGCCAGCTCACCTGGACAGGGTCGGACCGGGGAGCTGTTTTTT.

The V and J genes are TRBV28 and TRBJ1-2, with 7 bases aligning to TRBD1. V lost 6 bases, J lost 6 bases, and 10 bases stayed unmatched. The CDR3 extends over 14 amino acids. Germline-derived CDR1 and CDR2 are MDHEN and SYDVKM. The CDR3: CASRLQGQWNGYTF. CDR3 nucleotide sequence: TGTGCCAGCAGGCTTCAGGGACAGTGGAATGGCTACACCTTC.

The chain carries TRBV6-1 and TRBJ1-1; 11 bases fit TRBD1. CDR1 MNHNS and CDR2 SASEGT come from the germline V gene. The length of the CDR3 is 15 residues. The V and J ends lost 0 bases and 5 bases, in that order; junction bases with no gene match: 2. DNA of the CDR3: TGTGCCAGCAGTGAAGCGGGGACAGGGGGGACTGAAGCTTTCTTT. Encoded protein: CASSEAGTGGTEAFF.

The chain uses TRBV4-1 and TRBJ2-5; D remains unclear. The length of the CDR3 is 15 residues. Trimming took 4 bases from V and 5 from J, leaving 17 bases between them. Germline V gene data show CDR1 as MGHRA and CDR2 as YSYEKL. The CDR3 loop is CASSPDEWSGETQYF. Here the CDR3 DNA reads TGCGCCAGCAGCCCCGATGAGTGGAGTGGGGAGACCCAGTACTTC.

This chain connects TRBV28 to TRBJ2-7; 7 bases are shared with TRBD1. The germline CDR1 and CDR2 sequences are MDHEN and SYDVKM. The junction had 13 bases not matched to a gene; V was cut back by 2 bases and J by 3 bases. This CDR3 is 17 amino acids long. Here the CDR3 DNA reads TGTGCCAGCAGTTTAATCTTGTTTCGACAGGGCAACTACGAGCAGTACTTC. Its translation is CASSLILFRQGNYEQYF.

The genes are TRBV2 and TRBJ2-6, with D maybe TRBD1 (6 bases). The CDR3 has 16 amino acids. Germline assignment: CDR1 SNHLY and CDR2 FYNNEI. The V and J ends lost 5 bases and 0 bases respectively, with 11 bases between them. This CDR3 is CASSPGTFSGANVLTF. The CDR3, as DNA: TGTGCCAGCAGTCCCGGGACATTCTCTGGGGCCAACGTCCTGACTTTC.

The DNA for the CDR3 is TGCGCCAGCAGCTTGGGAGCGGATAGCTCCTACAATGAGCAGTTCTTC. Translated: CASSLGADSSYNEQFF. The V gene is TRBV5-1, the J gene TRBJ2-1, with D possibly TRBD2 on 5 matching bases. The CDR3 is made up of 16 amino acids. V was trimmed by 0 bases and J by 0 bases, leaving 10 bases between them. In germline, CDR1 is SGHRS, CDR2 YFSETQ.

The J gene is TRBJ2-3, the V gene TRBV6-5; the match to TRBD2 covers 10 bases. Unmatched junction bases numbered 7, after V lost 6 bases and J lost 7 bases. The CDR3 extends over 14 amino acids. Germline V gene data show CDR1 as MNHEY and CDR2 as SVGAGI. The CDR3 here is CASSPSGSKNTQYF. CDR3 bases: TGTGCCAGCAGCCCTAGCGGGAGTAAAAATACGCAGTATTTT.

The chain employs TRBV29-1 and TRBJ2-7; D possibly corresponds to TRBD2 (5 bases). Germline V gives CDR1 SQVTM, CDR2 ANQGSEA. Trimming shortened V by 6 bases and J by 1 base, and 10 bases separated the two germline ends. CDR3 length: 12 amino acids. Here the CDR3 DNA reads TGCAGCGTCAGCGGATATTCCTACGAGCAGTACTTC. This sequence encodes CSVSGYSYEQYF.

The chain links TRBV2 to TRBJ1-4, with 7 bases identical to TRBD1. The CDR3 runs to 14 residues. Germline CDR1 SNHLY, CDR2 FYNNEI. V gave up 2 bases and J gave up 8 bases; unmatched junction bases: 5. In DNA, the CDR3 is TGTGCCAGCAGTGAAAAGACAGGGTACGAAAAACTGTTTTTT. Protein: CASSEKTGYEKLFF.

The chain joins TRBV9 to TRBJ2-5; 10 bases are shared with TRBD1. The CDR3 sequence is 14 residues long. Germline CDR1 is SGDLS and CDR2 is YYNGEE. Trimming took 3 bases from V and 5 from J; bases not matched to a gene: 4. The chain's CDR3 is CASSADRGHETQYF. The CDR3, as DNA: TGTGCCAGCAGCGCCGACAGGGGGCACGAGACCCAGTACTTC.

The chain is built from TRBV7-2 and TRBJ2-2, with D possibly TRBD1 on 6 matching bases. V was trimmed by 4 bases and J by 4 bases, leaving 13 bases between them. Germline V lookup: CDR1 SGHTA, CDR2 FQGNSA. The CDR3 runs 15 residues. DNA of the CDR3: TGTGCCAGCAGCTGGAGACAGGACGCCACCGGGGAGCTGTTTTTT. Translated, it gives CASSWRQDATGELFF.

This clone was seen once. The V call is TRBV19, the J call TRBJ1-3; D gene uncertain. Germline V gives CDR1 LNHDA, CDR2 SQIVND (reference sequence). CDR3 length: 17 amino acids. The V end lost 5 bases, the J end lost 1 base, and 18 bases lay between the germline ends. The CDR3 here is CASSPSGKRNSGNTIYF. CDR3 DNA: TGTGCCAGTAGTCCATCGGGAAAAAGGAATTCTGGAAACACCATATATTTT.

The chain is built from TRBV19 and TRBJ2-3; the match to TRBD2 covers 12 bases. CDR3 size: 16 residues. In germline, CDR1 is LNHDA, CDR2 SQIVND (reference sequence). V shed 5 bases and J 2 bases; nucleotides not matched to a gene: 5. CDR3 residues: CASSPGLAGNTDTQYF. Written as DNA, the CDR3 is TGTGCCAGTAGTCCAGGACTAGCGGGAAACACAGATACGCAGTATTTT.

This chain links TRBV6-1 with TRBJ2-7; D remains unclear. V lost 3 bases, J lost 3 bases, and 9 bases lay in between. The CDR3 is 13 residues long. From germline, CDR1 is MNHNS and CDR2 SASEGT. This CDR3 reads CASSERESYEQYF. CDR3 coding DNA: TGTGCCAGCAGTGAGCGTGAAAGCTACGAGCAGTACTTC.

This rearrangement joins TRBV28 to TRBJ2-7, with TRBD1 matching 9 bases. J gave up 5 bases and V 8 bases, and 10 bases lay outside the gene matches. This CDR3 spans 14 amino acids. The germline V gene has CDR1 MDHEN and CDR2 SYDVKM. The CDR3 reads CASGLGQGRNEQYF. The CDR3 region has the DNA TGTGCCAGCGGCCTGGGACAGGGAAGAAACGAGCAGTACTTC.

The gene calls are TRBV6-5 and TRBJ1-5; 8 nucleotides agree with TRBD1. The germline CDR1 and CDR2 sequences are MNHEY and SVGAGI. V dropped 1 base and J dropped 5; count of bases not matched to a gene: 4. The CDR3 is 15 amino acids. CDR3 DNA: TGTGCCAGCAGTTACTTGGACAGGGACGATCAGCCCCAGCATTTT. It codes for CASSYLDRDDQPQHF.

The chain uses TRBV5-1 and TRBJ1-1; a possible D gene is TRBD1 (5 bases). Germline-derived CDR1 and CDR2 are SGHRS and YFSETQ. The CDR3 sequence is 15 residues long. Trimming removed 2 bases from V and 5 bases from J, with 16 bases in between. The DNA for the CDR3 is TGCGCCAGCAGCTTACAGGCTCCTCAGGAAACTGAAGCTTTCTTT. This encodes CASSLQAPQETEAFF. The variable domain in full, completed from reference TRBV5-1 and TRBJ1-1, reads KAGVTQTPRYLIKTRGQQVTLSCSPISGHRSVSWYQQTPGQGLQFLFEYFSETQRNKGNFPGRFSGRQFSNSRSEMNVSTLELGDSALYLCASSLQAPQETEAFFGQGTRLTVV.

This clone has only a few counts. The J gene is TRBJ1-2, the V gene TRBV7-9; possibly TRBD1 for D (5 bases). Germline loops: CDR1 SEHNR, CDR2 FQNEAQ (reference sequence). Trimming took 4 bases from V and 8 from J, leaving 17 bases between them. This CDR3 spans 14 amino acids. CDR3 coding DNA: TGTGCCAGCAGCTCCGGGGAGGGGCCACAAGGCTACACCTTC. This codes for CASSSGEGPQGYTF.